This T cell receptor beta chain was identified during a study of blood T cell repertoires in COVID-19. Background on the study: Whether acute or convalescent, the COVID-19 samples came from the United States, Italy and Spain.

V lost 10 bases and J lost 6, with 21 bases in between. Per the germline V gene, CDR1 is MNHEY and CDR2 is SVGAGI. CDR3 size: 14 residues. Per the original data handling: Cell counts per sample came from amplifying reference gene primers. Sequencing was performed with immunoSEQ multiplex PCR; in TCRdb, only in-frame clones are kept and a portion is missing. V and J calls and clone size follow that table, whereas D and trimming were derived from the DNA. The data contain around 140,000 clones, around nine tenths of them singletons. This TCR was sampled from a man aged 50-60 years with active or convalescent COVID-19. The chain is built from TRBV6-5 and TRBJ1-1; D remains unclear. Sequenced sample: peripheral blood. CDR3 coding DNA: TGTGCCATCCTGATCCCCATCTCAGGCGCTGAAGCTTTCTTT. Residues: CAILIPISGAEAFF.